The clone carrying this T cell receptor (beta chain) appeared once. The data derive from a study of CD8 T cells in Susac syndrome. About 0.45 to 1 ug RNA was reverse transcribed with random hexamers. Multiplex PCR with immunoSEQ amplified the TCR beta CDR3 across 54 Vbeta and 13 Jbeta. TCRdb ran MiXCR on the immunoSEQ multiplex PCR reads and lists one entry per CDR3 protein. There are 300,000 to 350,000 distinct CDR3 sequences in the sample; roughly 94% occur only once, and over 0.05% lies in the top ten. V lost 5 bases and J lost 14, with 19 bases in between. The CDR3 is 13 amino acids. This chain connects TRBV12-3 or TRBV12-4 to TRBJ2-1; D not resolved. Sequenced input: CD4+ T cells from PBMCs. This TCR derives from a human donor with multiple sclerosis. The CDR3 here is CASSPSLKSVEFF. The CDR3 DNA sequence: TGTGCCAGCAGTCCCTCTCTGAAGTCGGTGGAGTTCTTC.